These T cell receptor beta chains were read from a single sample in a study of PD-1 blockade in classical Hodgkin lymphoma. The data were produced by immunoSEQ multiplex PCR, yet TCRdb's version contains in-frame clones alone and is incomplete. The sample carries more than 30,000 clones, 70% to 85% recorded once. The specimen comprised peripheral blood mononuclear cells (PBMCs), sampled before the fourth cycle of nivolumab. The receptor source for this set is a human donor with classical Hodgkin lymphoma. The CDR3 runs from the conserved cysteine through the conserved F or W. Fields, in order: J gene, V gene, clone size, CDR3 protein. Clone size is not always given. Where it is, it says once, few, many or a class for expanded clones.

j_call: TRBJ1-5
v_call: TRBV10-3
clone_size: -
cdr3_aa: CAISAQGEFQPQHF

j_call: TRBJ1-6
v_call: TRBV5-6
clone_size: -
cdr3_aa: CASSFRSRNSPLHF

j_call: TRBJ1-2
v_call: TRBV4-3
clone_size: -
cdr3_aa: CASSQDRRGSGYGYTF

j_call: TRBJ1-2
v_call: TRBV7-2
clone_size: once
cdr3_aa: CASSHDSAYGYTF

j_call: TRBJ1-1
v_call: TRBV27
clone_size: -
cdr3_aa: CASSLSPSVTEAFF

j_call: TRBJ1-5
v_call: TRBV28
clone_size: few
cdr3_aa: CASSLINQPQHF

j_call: TRBJ1-6
v_call: TRBV5-6
clone_size: -
cdr3_aa: CASSLEDRRSPLHF

j_call: TRBJ2-2
v_call: TRBV6-5
clone_size: -
cdr3_aa: CASSFRTSETGELFF

j_call: TRBJ2-3
v_call: TRBV5-1
clone_size: -
cdr3_aa: CASTVLAGATDTQYF

j_call: TRBJ2-6
v_call: TRBV6-1
clone_size: -
cdr3_aa: CASIRAGANVLTF

j_call: TRBJ2-5
v_call: TRBV7-2
clone_size: -
cdr3_aa: CAIEAGAKQTQYF

j_call: TRBJ1-6
v_call: TRBV27
clone_size: -
cdr3_aa: CASSFETGNWDNSPLHF

j_call: TRBJ2-7
v_call: TRBV10-3
clone_size: -
cdr3_aa: CATQLRGGTYEQYF

j_call: TRBJ1-3
v_call: TRBV5-4
clone_size: -
cdr3_aa: CASSLVGGKSGNTIYF

j_call: TRBJ2-2
v_call: TRBV19
clone_size: few
cdr3_aa: CASSIVGTSGGAGELFF

j_call: TRBJ1-6
v_call: TRBV6-1
clone_size: few
cdr3_aa: CASSEGASWGNSPLHF

j_call: TRBJ2-5
v_call: TRBV2
clone_size: -
cdr3_aa: CASHSGGAETQYF

j_call: TRBJ2-2
v_call: TRBV5-1
clone_size: -
cdr3_aa: CASSLRLASGGSANTGELFF

j_call: TRBJ2-3
v_call: TRBV5-1
clone_size: -
cdr3_aa: CASSSRTGLALEDTQYF

j_call: TRBJ2-3
v_call: TRBV27
clone_size: -
cdr3_aa: CASSLSGDTQYF

j_call: TRBJ2-3
v_call: TRBV5-1
clone_size: -
cdr3_aa: CASSLTGQGVTDTQYF

j_call: TRBJ2-7
v_call: TRBV25-1
clone_size: -
cdr3_aa: CASSERGVRDEQYF

j_call: TRBJ2-5
v_call: TRBV30
clone_size: -
cdr3_aa: CAWSGSAGSQETQYF

j_call: TRBJ2-2
v_call: TRBV5-1
clone_size: -
cdr3_aa: CASSTRQGITGELFF

j_call: TRBJ2-5
v_call: TRBV6-5
clone_size: -
cdr3_aa: CASSYQATRETQYF

j_call: TRBJ2-1
v_call: TRBV9
clone_size: -
cdr3_aa: CASSGGTGSSNEQFF

j_call: TRBJ1-6
v_call: TRBV28
clone_size: -
cdr3_aa: CASSPKGNRAYNSPLHF

j_call: TRBJ1-2
v_call: TRBV2
clone_size: few
cdr3_aa: CASSEALDRGYTF

j_call: TRBJ1-5
v_call: TRBV27
clone_size: few
cdr3_aa: CASSKIQGQPQHF

j_call: TRBJ1-2
v_call: TRBV5-1
clone_size: -
cdr3_aa: CASRKEANYGYTF

j_call: TRBJ2-7
v_call: TRBV7-8
clone_size: few
cdr3_aa: CASSTRWGWPYF

j_call: TRBJ1-5
v_call: TRBV19
clone_size: -
cdr3_aa: CASSIDRGGQPQHF

j_call: TRBJ1-1
v_call: TRBV10-3
clone_size: -
cdr3_aa: CAISGQGNTEAFF

j_call: TRBJ1-1
v_call: TRBV7-2
clone_size: -
cdr3_aa: CASSPATEAFF

j_call: TRBJ1-5
v_call: TRBV10-2
clone_size: -
cdr3_aa: CASSESSIVRPQHF

j_call: TRBJ1-5
v_call: TRBV19
clone_size: -
cdr3_aa: CASGSMTGMNQPQHF

j_call: TRBJ1-5
v_call: TRBV7-8
clone_size: -
cdr3_aa: CASSATRQNNQPQHF

j_call: TRBJ1-1
v_call: TRBV19
clone_size: -
cdr3_aa: CASGTQQGAEAFF

j_call: TRBJ1-6
v_call: TRBV11-2
clone_size: -
cdr3_aa: CASTPVYNSPLHF

j_call: TRBJ2-5
v_call: TRBV5-4
clone_size: -
cdr3_aa: CASSTGLGVETQYF

j_call: TRBJ2-7
v_call: TRBV2
clone_size: -
cdr3_aa: CASSEEGGLRREQYF

j_call: TRBJ2-7
v_call: TRBV5-1
clone_size: -
cdr3_aa: CASSLPITGGSEQYF

j_call: TRBJ1-1
v_call: TRBV13
clone_size: -
cdr3_aa: CASSRGRDTEAFF

j_call: TRBJ2-7
v_call: TRBV20-1
clone_size: -
cdr3_aa: CSARGGYEQYF

j_call: TRBJ1-5
v_call: TRBV6-5
clone_size: -
cdr3_aa: CASSPVRASNQPQHF

j_call: TRBJ2-5
v_call: TRBV10-3
clone_size: -
cdr3_aa: CAISNPPRTGGSETQYF

j_call: TRBJ2-7
v_call: TRBV6-1
clone_size: -
cdr3_aa: CASSPPGAGVGEQYF